This TCR beta chain was sequenced in a study of blood T cells in healthy people across ages. Study outcomes and limitations: Lack of knowledge of donor CMV status possibly confounded expanded clonotype changes. Aged donors had fewer naive CD4+ cells and lower diversity than long-lived donors. Diversity estimates drawn from one million T cells were deemed underestimates.

Comment on this clonotype: Its target is unknown.

The donors, all healthy, were Caucasians living in Russia, aged roughly 6 to 95. A second 7 to 11 cycle PCR used barcoded and J-beta primers. Each CDR3 protein gets one entry after TCRdb re-called the 5' RACE reads with MiXCR. This sample has 1.5 million to 2 million distinct CDR3 sequences, with about 31% found just once. The V end lost 4 bases, the J end lost 3 bases, and 14 bases lay between the germline ends. This CDR3 has 14 residues. Germline CDR1 reads SGHRS; CDR2 reads YFSETQ. The chain uses TRBV5-1 and TRBJ2-7; D gene unclear. The sequence derives from a woman younger than 45 in good health. The source material was blood. CDR3 amino acids: CASSQVTGNYEQYF. Written as DNA, the CDR3 is TGCGCCAGCAGCCAAGTGACGGGCAACTACGAGCAGTACTTC.